Presented here are 27 T cell receptor beta chains from one specimen sequenced in a study of identical twins. MiXCR, run by TCRdb on the 5' RACE reads, gives a single entry per CDR3 protein. Of approximately 600,000 distinct CDR3 sequences listed, about 7.6% are singletons. The same data also contributed to another study, on yellow fever vaccine responses in identical twins.

Material for sequencing was PBMCs. These receptors were taken from a woman aged 18-29 years in good health.

This chain links TRBV18 with TRBJ2-7, with D possibly being TRBD2 (5 bases). This CDR3 is built from 17 residues. The germline V gene has CDR1 KGHSH and CDR2 LQKENI. The ends were cut back, 2 bases at V and 0 bases at J, with 17 bases in the middle. The CDR3 DNA is TGTGCCAGCTCACCATCCGCGGGCAGCGCCAGCTCCTACGAGCAGTACTTC. Protein product: CASSPSAGSASSYEQYF.

This clonotype has a handful of counts. This chain links TRBV20-1 with TRBJ2-7; 10 bases map to TRBD2. This CDR3 is built from 14 residues. Germline trimming cut 1 base from V and 3 bases from J; bases unmatched to any gene: 3. Per the germline V gene, CDR1 is DFQATT and CDR2 is SNEGSKA (reference sequence). CDR3 in amino acids: CSARVAGGIYEQYF. Here the CDR3 DNA reads TGCAGTGCTAGAGTAGCGGGAGGCATCTACGAGCAGTACTTC.

This clonotype was seen repeatedly, ten times or more. V and J are TRBV2 and TRBJ2-2, with no clear D. This CDR3 has 12 residues. The V end was cut by 3 bases, the J end by 5 bases, with 4 bases between. In germline, CDR1 is SNHLY, CDR2 FYNNEI. The CDR3 here is CASSDRTGELFF. The DNA of the CDR3 is TGTGCCAGCAGTGACAGGACCGGGGAGCTGTTTTTT.

This clonotype was detected many times. The genes are TRBV29-1 and TRBJ1-1; 7 nucleotides agree with TRBD1. The V gene end was trimmed by 7 bases and the J gene end by 0 bases; junction bases not matched to a gene: 17. CDR3 size: 17 residues. Looked up from germline, CDR1 is SQVTM and CDR2 is ANQGSEA. CDR3 sequence reads: CSAVIPGQSHLNTEAFF. The CDR3, as DNA: TGCAGCGCTGTCATTCCGGGACAGTCTCATCTGAACACTGAAGCTTTCTTT.

This chain links TRBV3-1 with TRBJ2-6; no clear D. Per germline, CDR1 LGHDT and CDR2 YNNKEL (reference sequence). The CDR3 consists of 16 residues. Trimming removed 3 bases from V and 4 bases from J, with 13 bases in between. In DNA, the CDR3 is TGTGCCAGCAGCCAGCTAACTGGTTCCGGGGCCAACGTCCTGACTTTC. This sequence encodes CASSQLTGSGANVLTF.

This clonotype was observed a few times. The chain joins TRBV19 to TRBJ2-7, with D perhaps being TRBD1 or TRBD2 (7 bases each). CDR3 length: 13 amino acids. Germline-derived CDR1 and CDR2 are LNHDA and SQIVND (reference sequence). V dropped 9 bases and J dropped 3 bases, with 15 bases sitting between them. This CDR3 reads CASRGDRVYEQYF. In DNA, the CDR3 is TGTGCCAGCCGGGGGGACAGAGTCTACGAGCAGTACTTC.

V is TRBV7-3 and J is TRBJ2-1; D uncertain. CDR3 length: 13 amino acids. Trimming shortened V by 3 bases and J by 7 bases, and 10 bases separated the two germline ends. CDR1 and CDR2 (germline): SGHTA, FQGTGA. CDR3 sequence reads: CASSFARENEQFF. The DNA for the CDR3 is TGTGCCAGCAGCTTTGCCCGAGAGAATGAGCAGTTCTTC.

This rearrangement joins TRBV7-2 to TRBJ2-3, with TRBD2 identical over 8 bases. Losses at the gene ends were 4 bases for V and 6 bases for J; bases not matched to a gene: 6. The V gene's germline CDR1 is SGHTA and CDR2 FQGNSA. The CDR3 runs to 14 residues. CDR3: CASSSRGGLDTQYF. The CDR3 nucleotides read TGTGCCAGCAGCTCACGGGGGGGCCTTGATACGCAGTATTTT. The whole variable domain, filled in from reference TRBV7-2 and TRBJ2-3, reads GAGVSQSPSNKVTEKGKDVELRCDPISGHTALYWYRQSLGQGLEFLIYFQGNSAPDKSGLPSDRFSAERTGGSVSTLTIQRTQQEDSAVYLCASSSRGGLDTQYFGPGTRLTVL.

This clonotype occurred many times. The chain is built from TRBV3-1 and TRBJ2-1; D remains unclear. Germline CDR1 LGHDT, CDR2 YNNKEL (reference sequence). Trimming stripped 3 bases from V and 0 bases from J, with 9 bases between. This CDR3 region has 15 residues. CDR3 residues: CASSHPDSSYNEQFF. CDR3 DNA sequence: TGTGCCAGCAGCCACCCTGATTCCTCCTACAATGAGCAGTTCTTC.

This clonotype was seen ten or more times. The chain carries TRBV5-1 and TRBJ2-2; D uncertain. Germline CDR1 SGHRS, CDR2 YFSETQ. CDR3 length: 14 residues. V was pared by 2 bases and J by 4 bases, with 9 bases between. The CDR3 sequence: CASSLNWGTGELFF. Here the CDR3 DNA reads TGCGCCAGCAGCTTAAACTGGGGCACCGGGGAGCTGTTTTTT.

This clonotype has only a few counts. This rearrangement joins TRBV6-2 or TRBV6-3 to TRBJ2-3; a possible D gene is TRBD2 (6 bases). The length of the CDR3 is 14 residues. The germline CDR1 and CDR2 sequences are MNHEY and SVGEGT. Trimming cost V 5 bases and J 2 bases, with 11 bases left between them. This chain's CDR3 is CASSRGTPTDTQYF. The CDR3 nucleotides are TGTGCCAGCAGTCGCGGGACTCCCACAGATACGCAGTATTTT.

This clonotype was picked up a small number of times. V usage is TRBV27 and J usage is TRBJ2-1; 12 bases agree with TRBD2. Germline CDR1 MNHEY, CDR2 SMNVEV (reference sequence). The junction had 7 bases not matched to a gene; V was cut back by 1 base and J by 0 bases. The CDR3 contains 19 residues. CDR3 sequence: CASSLFLAGGRSSYNEQFF. The CDR3 DNA reads as TGTGCCAGCAGTTTATTTCTAGCGGGAGGGCGGAGCTCCTACAATGAGCAGTTCTTC.

In this sample, this clonotype turned up many times. The J gene is TRBJ1-2, the V gene TRBV5-6, with a possible D match to TRBD1 (5 bases). The V gene's germline CDR1 is SGHDT and CDR2 YYEEEE. The CDR3 length is 14 residues. V lost 2 bases, J lost 1 base, and 9 bases lay in between. CDR3 region: CASSFGRVNYGYTF. The CDR3 region has the DNA TGTGCCAGCAGCTTCGGCAGGGTTAACTATGGCTACACCTTC.

The chain couples TRBV5-6 to TRBJ1-2; D remains unclear. From germline, CDR1 is SGHDT and CDR2 YYEEEE. The CDR3 is made up of 14 amino acids. V lost 0 bases and J 7 bases, leaving 13 bases between the germline ends. The CDR3 loop is CASSLDKLLGGYTF. In DNA form, the CDR3 reads TGTGCCAGCAGCTTGGATAAACTGCTGGGTGGCTACACCTTC. Full variable domain (outside the CDR3, taken from reference TRBV5-6 and TRBJ1-2): DAGVTQSPTHLIKTRGQQVTLRCSPKSGHDTVSWYQQALGQGPQFIFQYYEEEERQRGNFPDRFSGHQFPNYSSELNVNALLLGDSALYLCASSLDKLLGGYTFGSGTRLTVV.

DNA for the CDR3: TGCGCCAGCGCCACGATTCAGGGCTCTGAAGCTTTCTTT. The encoded protein is CASATIQGSEAFF. The rearrangement links TRBV5-1 to TRBJ1-1, with D possibly being TRBD1 (5 bases). Germline CDR1 and CDR2: SGHRS and YFSETQ. Trimming shortened V by 7 bases and J by 6 bases, and 16 bases separated the two germline ends. The CDR3 covers 13 residues.

The rearrangement joins TRBV7-8 to TRBJ2-1, with a tentative D call TRBD2 (6 bases). Germline V gene data show CDR1 as SGHVS and CDR2 as FQNEAQ. The V end was cut by 5 bases, the J end by 7 bases, with 18 bases between. The CDR3 extends over 15 amino acids. The CDR3 sequence is CASSPWRDVFNEQFF. The DNA for the CDR3 is TGTGCCAGCAGCCCCTGGCGGGACGTTTTTAATGAGCAGTTCTTC.

This clonotype has more than one count but fewer than ten. This chain uses TRBV28 with TRBJ2-5; 10 bases match TRBD2. CDR3 length: 14 residues. V trimming: 10 bases; J trimming: 5 bases; junction bases outside the gene matches: 10. The germline gives CDR1 MDHEN, CDR2 SYDVKM. The CDR3 loop reads CAIGASGSLETQYF. The CDR3, as DNA: TGTGCCATAGGGGCTAGCGGGAGCCTGGAGACCCAGTACTTC.

This clonotype was counted a few times. This chain connects TRBV24-1 to TRBJ2-3; no definite D call. Germline lookup yields CDR1 KGHDR and CDR2 SFDVKD. The length of the CDR3 is 14 residues. V gave up 6 bases and J gave up 4 bases, with 13 bases separating them. The CDR3 here is CATSRRVTSDTQYF. The CDR3, as DNA: TGTGCCACCAGTCGTAGGGTTACGTCAGATACGCAGTATTTT.

This clonotype has at least ten counts. V gene TRBV4-1 combines with J gene TRBJ2-5; D call uncertain. Deletions cut 4 bases from V and 4 bases from J, with 10 bases between. Germline V gene data show CDR1 as MGHRA and CDR2 as YSYEKL. The CDR3 consists of 13 residues. CDR3 in DNA: TGCGCCAGCAGCCCCGGAGTGAGAGAGACCCAGTACTTC. Translation: CASSPGVRETQYF.

This clonotype showed up just a few times. V gene TRBV27 combines with J gene TRBJ1-4; D unclear. Trimming removed 5 bases from V and 0 bases from J, with 7 bases in between. The CDR3 is 14 amino acids. The V gene's germline CDR1 is MNHEY and CDR2 SMNVEV (reference sequence). The CDR3: CASSKSATNEKLFF. CDR3 coding DNA: TGTGCCAGCAGTAAAAGTGCAACTAATGAAAAACTGTTTTTT.

This clonotype was observed a handful of times. CDR3 residues: CASSLEIAGGRETQYF. The CDR3 region has the DNA TGTGCCAGCAGCTTGGAGATAGCGGGAGGCCGGGAGACCCAGTACTTC. The chain recombines TRBV5-5 with TRBJ2-5, with 10 bases lining up with TRBD2. This CDR3 spans 16 amino acids. With 0 bases clipped from V and 5 bases from J, the junction kept 7 bases outside the gene matches. Per germline, CDR1 SGHKS and CDR2 YYEKEE (reference sequence).

This clonotype was observed many times. The V call is TRBV20-1, the J call TRBJ2-5, with D uncertain. The V gene's germline CDR1 is DFQATT and CDR2 SNEGSKA (reference sequence). The length of the CDR3 is 11 residues. V was clipped by 6 bases and J by 5 bases, with 10 bases between them. The CDR3 region is CSAIGLETQYF. The CDR3 DNA sequence: TGCAGTGCGATAGGGTTGGAGACCCAGTACTTC.

Written as DNA, the CDR3 is TGTGCCGCTACCGGGGGGACTAGCGGGAGTTTAGCGGAGACCCAGTACTTC. Its protein product is CAATGGTSGSLAETQYF. The rearrangement links TRBV2 to TRBJ2-5; 14 positions agree with TRBD2. The CDR3 consists of 17 residues. The germline V gene encodes CDR1 SNHLY and CDR2 FYNNEI. V lost 11 bases to trimming and J lost 5 bases; unmatched junction nucleotides: 16. The whole variable domain, remainder taken from reference TRBV2 and TRBJ2-5, is EPEVTQTPSHQVTQMGQEVILRCVPISNHLYFYWYRQILGQKVEFLVSFYNNEISEKSEIFDDQFSVERPDGSNFTLKIRSTKLEDSAMYFCAATGGTSGSLAETQYFGPGTRLLVL.

This clonotype appeared many times. The chain joins TRBV5-1 to TRBJ2-1, with D perhaps matching TRBD1 or TRBD2 (5 bases each). Germline lookup yields CDR1 SGHRS and CDR2 YFSETQ. The CDR3 has 15 residues. Between the trimmed V and J ends, which lost 4 bases and 1 base, there was a span of 12 bases. CDR3 sequence: CASSRLGVSYNEQFF. In DNA, the CDR3 is TGCGCCAGCAGCCGCCTGGGGGTGTCCTACAATGAGCAGTTCTTC.

In this sample, this clonotype turned up a few times. This chain connects TRBV28 to TRBJ2-1, with 7 positions matching TRBD2. CDR1 and CDR2 (germline): MDHEN, SYDVKM. The CDR3 contains 15 residues. Unmatched junction bases numbered 13, after V lost 8 bases and J lost 6 bases. CDR3 loop: CASQVVREGGNEQFF. The CDR3 DNA reads TGTGCCAGCCAAGTTGTGAGGGAGGGAGGCAATGAGCAGTTCTTC.

The sample holds many counts of this clonotype. The chain carries TRBV2 and TRBJ1-5, with a possible D match to TRBD1 (5 bases). The length of the CDR3 is 14 residues. V was cut by 4 bases and J by 2 bases, with 9 bases left in between. Germline CDR1 SNHLY, CDR2 FYNNEI. CDR3: CASSAAGRNQPQHF. CDR3 nucleotides: TGTGCCAGCAGTGCGGCAGGGCGCAATCAGCCCCAGCATTTT.

This clonotype has more than one count but fewer than ten. The CDR3 loop is CASSYRETGNYGYTF. As DNA, the CDR3 is TGTGCCAGCAGTTATCGGGAGACAGGGAACTATGGCTACACCTTC. The gene calls are TRBV6-5 and TRBJ1-2; TRBD1 aligns across 7 bases. This CDR3 has 15 amino acids. Germline V lookup: CDR1 MNHEY, CDR2 SVGAGI. Unmatched junction bases numbered 6, after V lost 3 bases and J lost 2 bases.